Listed here are 29 T cell receptor beta chains from one sample, sequenced in a study of OX40 agonist ivuxolimab in advanced cancers. Clones were sequenced by immunoSEQ multiplex PCR, and TCRdb holds only the in-frame ones, with some missing. The top ten clones hold approximately 1.3% of a sample with about 61,000 clones, around 83% of them seen once. Sequenced here: CD4+ or CD8+ T cells sorted from blood, sampled in a trial of the OX40 agonist ivuxolimab. The origin of the receptors is an adult with an advanced solid tumor such as melanoma, head and neck, liver or kidney cancer.

The rearrangement links TRBV6-6 to TRBJ1-5; TRBD1 matches at 9 bases. Germline CDR1 is MNHNY and CDR2 is SVGAGI (reference sequence). This CDR3 has 15 residues. After removal of 7 bases from V and 0 bases from J, the junction contained 4 bases not matched to a gene. The CDR3 nucleotides read TGTGCCAGCACTCAACAGGGGGCTAGCAATCAGCCCCAGCATTTT. It specifies CASTQQGASNQPQHF.

The rearrangement joins TRBV7-2 to TRBJ1-5; D is ambiguous. The germline CDR1 and CDR2 sequences are SGHTA and FQGNSA. V gave up 5 bases and J gave up 2 bases, with 7 bases separating them. The length of the CDR3 is 13 residues. This CDR3 reads CASSVQGNQPQHF. In DNA form, the CDR3 reads TGTGCCAGCAGCGTCCAGGGCAATCAGCCCCAGCATTTT.

The chain employs TRBV5-1 and TRBJ1-6, with D uncertain. The CDR3 sequence is 15 residues long. Germline values: CDR1 SGHRS, CDR2 YFSETQ. V was pared by 0 bases and J by 3 bases, with 7 bases between. CDR3 coding DNA: TGCGCCAGCAGCTTGGCCACGGGCTATAATTCACCCCTCCACTTT. Translating gives CASSLATGYNSPLHF.

This chain uses TRBV19 with TRBJ1-1, with D uncertain. The V gene's germline CDR1 is LNHDA and CDR2 SQIVND (reference sequence). Trimming removed 3 bases from V and 11 bases from J, with 16 bases in between. The CDR3 loop spans 13 amino acids. This CDR3 reads CASSMIHSLEAFF. In nucleotides, the CDR3 is TGTGCCAGTAGTATGATCCACAGTTTGGAGGCTTTCTTT.

In its sample, this clone was seen a few times. The rearrangement joins TRBV29-1 to TRBJ2-5; no definite D call. The ends were cut back, 4 bases at V and 5 bases at J, with 14 bases in the middle. CDR3 size: 13 residues. Germline CDR1 is SQVTM and CDR2 is ANQGSEA. In nucleotides, the CDR3 is TGCAGCGTTGTCGCTAACGGGCCGGAGACCCAGTACTTC. It translates to CSVVANGPETQYF.

The chain employs TRBV27 and TRBJ2-2, with unresolved D. CDR1 is MNHEY, CDR2 SMNVEV, per germline (reference sequence). Between the trimmed V and J ends, which lost 6 bases and 0 bases, there was a span of 20 bases. CDR3 size: 18 residues. CDR3 loop: CASRSLVHSLANTGELFF. DNA of the CDR3: TGTGCCAGCAGATCCTTAGTGCACAGTCTTGCGAACACCGGGGAGCTGTTTTTT.

The chain is built from TRBV6-5 and TRBJ2-3, with D tentatively TRBD1 (5 bases). V gave up 4 bases and J gave up 2 bases, with 10 bases separating them. The V gene's germline CDR1 is MNHEY and CDR2 SVGAGI. The CDR3 is 14 residues long. CDR3 loop: CASSLLGLTDTQYF. CDR3 nucleotide sequence: TGTGCCAGCAGTTTGCTGGGGCTCACAGATACGCAGTATTTT.

The chain recombines TRBV15 with TRBJ1-1; 7 bases map to TRBD1. Germline CDR1 and CDR2: LNHNV and YYDKDF (reference sequence). This CDR3 is 15 amino acids long. V lost 2 bases and J lost 0; bases outside the gene matches: 3. The CDR3 spells CATSRLGTVNTEAFF. As DNA, the CDR3 is TGTGCCACCAGCAGACTAGGGACAGTGAACACTGAAGCTTTCTTT.

The chain employs TRBV7-6 and TRBJ2-1, with 7 bases lining up with TRBD2. Germline V gene lookup returns CDR1 SGHVS and CDR2 FNYEAQ. V dropped 5 bases and J dropped 2; count of bases not matched to a gene: 6. The length of the CDR3 is 15 residues. CDR3 in amino acids: CASSLRAGTYNEQFF. As DNA, the CDR3 is TGTGCCAGCAGCCTCCGAGCGGGGACCTACAATGAGCAGTTCTTC.

This clone was seen more than once but under ten times. The chain recombines TRBV6-5 with TRBJ1-6, with D possibly being TRBD1 (5 bases). The CDR3 is 13 residues long. The V gene lost 8 bases and the J gene lost 8 bases, with 13 bases spanning the gap. CDR1 is MNHEY and CDR2 is SVGAGI in the germline V gene. In nucleotides, the CDR3 is TGTGCCAGCCGTGGGGGGGATGATTCACCCCTCCACTTT. It yields the protein CASRGGDDSPLHF.

This clone was counted between two and nine times. The genes are TRBV21-1 and TRBJ1-1. TRBV21-1 is given as a pseudogene. The CDR3 consists of 15 residues. The CDR3 region has the DNA TGTGCCAGCAGCAAAGGGGTGGTAAGGAACACTGAAGCTTTCTTT. It codes for CASSKGVVRNTEAFF.

This clone was counted between two and nine times. The chain carries TRBV7-8 and TRBJ2-7; unclear D gene. Per germline, CDR1 SGHVS and CDR2 FQNEAQ. V was trimmed by 3 bases and J by 2 bases, leaving 8 bases between them. The CDR3 totals 13 residues. In DNA form, the CDR3 reads TGTGCCAGCAGCTTCGGCATAACCTACGAGCAGTACTTC. It is translated as CASSFGITYEQYF.

This chain uses TRBV9 with TRBJ1-5, with D unresolved. The germline gives CDR1 SGDLS, CDR2 YYNGEE. The V end lost 0 bases, the J end lost 2 bases, and 9 bases lay between the germline ends. The CDR3 has 15 amino acids. The CDR3, as DNA: TGTGCCAGCAGCGTAGGGGGTCCCGGCAATCAGCCCCAGCATTTT. This codes for CASSVGGPGNQPQHF.

The rearrangement uses TRBV14 and TRBJ2-1; D may match TRBD1 or TRBD2 (5 bases each). V lost 5 bases and J lost 9, with 23 bases in between. The CDR3 loop spans 16 amino acids. Germline values: CDR1 SGHDN, CDR2 FVKESK. Written as DNA, the CDR3 is TGTGCCAGCAGCTCAACAGGTAGCGCGCCTATCGGTGAGCAGTTCTTC. Its translation is CASSSTGSAPIGEQFF.

The genes are TRBV5-1 and TRBJ1-2; no reliable D call. The CDR3 length is 14 residues. CDR1 is SGHRS, CDR2 YFSETQ, per germline. Trimming removed 4 bases from V and 1 base from J, with 11 bases in between. The CDR3 sequence: CASSRIDFNYGYTF. CDR3 DNA sequence: TGCGCCAGCAGCCGAATAGATTTTAACTATGGCTACACCTTC.

This chain uses TRBV18 with TRBJ1-4; D is undetermined. This CDR3 spans 19 amino acids. V was pared by 3 bases and J by 4 bases, with 24 bases between. Germline V gene data show CDR1 as KGHSH and CDR2 as LQKENI. CDR3: CASSPRRQPPPLGNEKLFF. The CDR3 DNA reads as TGTGCCAGCTCACCCCGCCGCCAGCCGCCACCTTTGGGTAATGAAAAACTGTTTTTT.

The chain couples TRBV2 to TRBJ1-4; TRBD1 matches at 11 bases. Trimming removed 7 bases from V and 4 bases from J; junction bases left unmatched: 11. Looked up from germline, CDR1 is SNHLY and CDR2 is FYNNEI. The CDR3 has 17 amino acids. Here the CDR3 reads CASIRDRGSRGNEKLFF. In DNA form, the CDR3 reads TGTGCCAGCATCCGGGACAGGGGGAGTCGGGGTAATGAAAAACTGTTTTTT. Using reference TRBV2 and TRBJ1-4 for the parts outside the CDR3, the full variable domain is EPEVTQTPSHQVTQMGQEVILRCVPISNHLYFYWYRQILGQKVEFLVSFYNNEISEKSEIFDDQFSVERPDGSNFTLKIRSTKLEDSAMYFCASIRDRGSRGNEKLFFGSGTQLSVL.

This clone was detected once. V and J are TRBV5-1 and TRBJ1-2; a possible D gene is TRBD1 (6 bases). The CDR3 consists of 14 residues. V was pared by 5 bases and J by 2 bases, with 13 bases between. CDR1 and CDR2 (germline): SGHRS, YFSETQ. The DNA for the CDR3 is TGCGCCAGCAGGGGGGACACCTCAAACTATGGCTACACCTTC. This sequence encodes CASRGDTSNYGYTF.

This chain connects TRBV5-4 to TRBJ2-3; 14 nucleotides match TRBD2. The length of the CDR3 is 19 residues. Losses at the gene ends were 0 bases for V and 0 bases for J; bases not matched to a gene: 6. The germline V gene encodes CDR1 SGHNT and CDR2 YYREEE (reference sequence). For the CDR3, the DNA is TGTGCCAGCAGCTTGGGAGGGACTAGCGGGGGCCCTAGCACAGATACGCAGTATTTT. Translating gives CASSLGGTSGGPSTDTQYF.

CDR3 amino acids: CASSYNGQGGTEKLFF. The CDR3, as DNA: TGTGCCAGCAGTTACAACGGACAGGGTGGAACTGAAAAACTGTTTTTT. The chain uses TRBV6-5 and TRBJ1-4; 8 nucleotides agree with TRBD1. CDR1 and CDR2 (germline): MNHEY, SVGAGI. Trimming cost V 2 bases and J 7 bases; bases outside gene matches: 9. This CDR3 is built from 16 residues.

This chain connects TRBV15 to TRBJ1-2; the D gene is possibly TRBD1 (6 bases). This CDR3 is built from 16 residues. Germline assignment: CDR1 LNHNV and CDR2 YYDKDF (reference sequence). The V end was cut by 0 bases, the J end by 4 bases, with 15 bases between. DNA of the CDR3: TGTGCCACCAGCAGAGATCGGAGGACAGACGTCTATGGCTACACCTTC. Encoded protein: CATSRDRRTDVYGYTF.

This chain connects TRBV18 to TRBJ2-7, with 7 bases aligning to TRBD1. V dropped 3 bases and J dropped 0; count of bases not matched to a gene: 2. The CDR3 loop spans 14 amino acids. Germline V gene lookup returns CDR1 KGHSH and CDR2 LQKENI. The CDR3 nucleotides are TGTGCCAGCTCACCGGACAGGTCCTCCTACGAGCAGTACTTC. Translated, it gives CASSPDRSSYEQYF.

Of note for this clone: Other DNA variants within this sample encode the same CDR3. The chain carries TRBV5-1 and TRBJ2-7, with no clear D. The germline V gene encodes CDR1 SGHRS and CDR2 YFSETQ. V was cut by 2 bases and J by 1 base, with 13 bases left in between. The CDR3 is 15 amino acids. This CDR3 reads CASSLGNSRSYEQYF. The CDR3 DNA is TGCGCCAGCAGCTTAGGGAACAGCCGTTCCTACGAGCAGTACTTC.

CDR3 protein: CSAQQLETQYF. For the CDR3, the DNA is TGCAGTGCTCAACAACTAGAGACCCAGTACTTC. This chain connects TRBV20-1 to TRBJ2-5, with no clear D. This CDR3 contains 11 residues. V lost 5 bases and J 4 bases, leaving 8 bases between the germline ends. Germline lookup yields CDR1 DFQATT and CDR2 SNEGSKA (reference sequence).

The rearrangement joins TRBV28 to TRBJ2-7; D is uncertain. CDR1 is MDHEN, CDR2 SYDVKM, per germline. CDR3 length: 13 residues. V was cut by 7 bases and J by 0 bases, with 10 bases left in between. The CDR3 nucleotides are TGTGCCAGCAACGTTAGAAGCTCCTACGAGCAGTACTTC. Protein: CASNVRSSYEQYF.

The gene calls are TRBV2 and TRBJ1-1; tentative D call: TRBD1 (5 bases). Trimming took off 7 bases at V and 0 bases at J, with 15 bases between the two ends. Germline loops: CDR1 SNHLY, CDR2 FYNNEI. This CDR3 is built from 15 residues. As DNA, the CDR3 is TGTGCCAGCAAAGACAGCCCGAATTTGAACACTGAAGCTTTCTTT. It yields the protein CASKDSPNLNTEAFF.

V gene TRBV7-2 combines with J gene TRBJ2-7, with D perhaps matching TRBD1 (6 bases). CDR3 length equals 14 residues. The V and J ends lost 2 bases and 5 bases respectively, with 13 bases between them. The germline V gene has CDR1 SGHTA and CDR2 FQGNSA. The CDR3 DNA follows: TGTGCCAGCAGCTTAAAGGGGGTGGTACACGAGCAGTACTTC. Translating it yields CASSLKGVVHEQYF.

This chain connects TRBV7-6 to TRBJ2-1, with 15 bases identical to TRBD2. Looked up from germline, CDR1 is SGHVS and CDR2 is FNYEAQ. Trimming at V came to 3 bases and at J to 0 bases, leaving 3 bases not matched to a gene. This CDR3 comprises 18 residues. For the CDR3, the DNA is TGTGCCAGCAGCTTTAGGACTAGCGGGGGGGGCTCCTACAATGAGCAGTTCTTC. Its translation: CASSFRTSGGGSYNEQFF. Full variable domain (remainder filled in from reference TRBV7-6 and TRBJ2-1): GAGVSQSPRYKVTKRGQDVALRCDPISGHVSLYWYRQALGQGPEFLTYFNYEAQQDKSGLPNDRFSAERPEGSISTLTIQRTEQRDSAMYRCASSFRTSGGGSYNEQFFGPGTRLTVL.

This clone occurred once. The gene calls are TRBV14 and TRBJ1-1, with D possibly being TRBD1 (5 bases). Per the germline V gene, CDR1 is SGHDN and CDR2 is FVKESK. V was trimmed by 8 bases and J by 1 base, leaving 17 bases between them. This CDR3 region has 15 residues. CDR3 residues: CASARAGSGNTEAFF. The CDR3 nucleotides are TGTGCCAGCGCCCGGGCAGGGTCTGGGAACACTGAAGCTTTCTTT.